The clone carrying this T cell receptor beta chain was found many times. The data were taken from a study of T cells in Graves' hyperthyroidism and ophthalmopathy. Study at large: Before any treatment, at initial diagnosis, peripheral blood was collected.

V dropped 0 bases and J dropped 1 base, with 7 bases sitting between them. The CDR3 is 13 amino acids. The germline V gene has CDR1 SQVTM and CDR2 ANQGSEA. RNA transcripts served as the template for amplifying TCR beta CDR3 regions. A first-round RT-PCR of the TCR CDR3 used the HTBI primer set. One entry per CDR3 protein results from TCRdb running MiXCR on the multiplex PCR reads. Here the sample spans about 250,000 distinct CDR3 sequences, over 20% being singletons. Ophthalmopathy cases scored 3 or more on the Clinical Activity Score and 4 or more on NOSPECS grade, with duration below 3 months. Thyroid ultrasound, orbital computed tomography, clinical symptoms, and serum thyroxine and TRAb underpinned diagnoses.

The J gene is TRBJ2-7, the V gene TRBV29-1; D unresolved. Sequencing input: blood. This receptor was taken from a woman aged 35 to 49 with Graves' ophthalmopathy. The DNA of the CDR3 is TGCAGCGTTGAAGAGGGCCGTTCCTACGAGCAGTACTTC. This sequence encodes CSVEEGRSYEQYF.